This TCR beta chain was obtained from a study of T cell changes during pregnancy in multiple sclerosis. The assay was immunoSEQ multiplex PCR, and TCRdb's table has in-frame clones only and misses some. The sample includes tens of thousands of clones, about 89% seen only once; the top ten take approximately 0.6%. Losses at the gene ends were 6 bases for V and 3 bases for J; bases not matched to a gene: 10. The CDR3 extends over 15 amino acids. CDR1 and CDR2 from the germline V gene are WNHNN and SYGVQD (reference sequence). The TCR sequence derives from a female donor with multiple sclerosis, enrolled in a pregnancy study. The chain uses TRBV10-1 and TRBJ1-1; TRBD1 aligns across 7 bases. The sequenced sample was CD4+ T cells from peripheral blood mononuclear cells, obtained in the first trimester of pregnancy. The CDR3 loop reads CASRLYRDRHTEAFF. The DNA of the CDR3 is TGCGCCAGCAGATTATACCGGGACAGACACACTGAAGCTTTCTTT.